This T cell receptor (beta chain) derives from a study of T cell changes during pregnancy in multiple sclerosis. This CDR3 has 14 amino acids. Germline CDR1 is LNHDA and CDR2 is SQIVND (reference sequence). The germline V and J ends were trimmed by 2 bases and 1 base, with 6 bases remaining between them. Assay: immunoSEQ multiplex PCR; the TCRdb copy retains only in-frame clones and omits some. The data contain about 70,000 clones, roughly nine tenths of them seen just once; the ten biggest clones take up less than 2.5%. Sample: peripheral blood, taken in the second trimester of pregnancy. The chain recombines TRBV19 with TRBJ1-3, with D tentatively TRBD1 (5 bases). This clonotype was obtained from a female donor in good health, enrolled as a control in a pregnancy study. CDR3 coding DNA: TGTGCCAGTAGTATACCAGGGTCTGGAAACACCATATATTTT. This sequence encodes CASSIPGSGNTIYF.